This record looks at one T cell receptor beta chain sequence and its context. Its target is unknown. The data belong to a study of human T cells and chemical hapten exposure. Study in general: Upper-back patch tests with 0.01% DPC were read at 6 days. The variation in per-sample TCR yields arose mainly from small differences in pooled library volumes.

Findings and limits, study-wide: Counts of TCRs expanded at PT1 correlated positively with patch test score.

Authors' analysis steps: Samples contained a median of about 96,000 TCRs, with a range of 23,224 to 690,600. TCRdb recomputed calls from the RACE reads with MiXCR, one row per CDR3 protein. TCRdb's processing, not the authors', yielded these V and J calls. The top ten hold approximately 12% of the sample, which has over 45,000 distinct CDR3 sequences, about a tenth seen once. CDR1 and CDR2 from the germline V gene are SQVTM and ANQGSEA. The CDR3 has 13 residues. The germline V and J ends were trimmed by 5 bases and 3 bases, with 13 bases remaining between them. The time point is: patch test 1, 2 weeks after DPC sensitization. Treatment specified: therapeutic diphenylcyclopropenone sensitization with weekly scalp DPC.

This clonotype was obtained from a woman between 35 and 50 years old with alopecia areata. Some clones in this sample may be carry-over from other donors' samples. The chain recombines TRBV29-1 with TRBJ1-1; tentative D call: TRBD1 (6 bases). Sequences were derived from whole blood, sampled in connection with sensitization to the hapten diphenylcyclopropenone (DPC). The CDR3 coding sequence is TGCAGCGTTAACCGACAGGTCGACACTGAAGCTTTCTTT. This encodes CSVNRQVDTEAFF.